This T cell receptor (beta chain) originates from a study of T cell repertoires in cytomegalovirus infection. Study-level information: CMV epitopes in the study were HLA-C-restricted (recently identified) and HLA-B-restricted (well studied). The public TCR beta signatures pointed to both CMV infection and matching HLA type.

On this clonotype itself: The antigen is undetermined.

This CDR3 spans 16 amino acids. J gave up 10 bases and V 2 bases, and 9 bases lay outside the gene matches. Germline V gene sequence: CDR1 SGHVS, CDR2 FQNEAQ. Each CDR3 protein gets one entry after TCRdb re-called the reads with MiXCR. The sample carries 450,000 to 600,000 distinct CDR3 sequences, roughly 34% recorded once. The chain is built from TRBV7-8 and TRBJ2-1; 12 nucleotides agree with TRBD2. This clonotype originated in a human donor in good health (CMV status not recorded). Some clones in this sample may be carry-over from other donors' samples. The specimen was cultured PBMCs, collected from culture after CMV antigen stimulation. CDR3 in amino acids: CASSLWETSGSSEQFF. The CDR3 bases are TGTGCCAGCAGCTTATGGGAGACTAGCGGGAGCTCGGAGCAGTTCTTC.